This T cell receptor (beta chain) was captured by sequencing in a study of blood T cells in healthy people across ages. For the study at large: Per every two T cells, about one barcoded beta molecule was captured by template switching.

With respect to this clonotype: Its antigen remains unknown.

Primed by a sample-barcoded 5' primer and a J-beta primer mix, a second PCR proceeded for 7 to 11 cycles. TCRdb independently ran MiXCR on the 5' RACE reads; one entry per CDR3 protein. The sample yields more than 1 million distinct CDR3 sequences, 45% seen once. Study-level results: With naive T cell percentage, TCR beta diversity showed a strong correlation.

The CDR3 length is 16 residues. CDR1 SNHLY and CDR2 FYNNEI come from the germline V gene. Trimming cost V 2 bases and J 7 bases; bases outside gene matches: 3. This chain uses TRBV2 with TRBJ2-1; TRBD2 matches 15 bases. Sequenced material: blood. This clonotype was sampled from a woman aged 55-70 years in good health. The CDR3 here is CASSEPGTSGRNEQFF. In DNA form, the CDR3 reads TGTGCCAGCAGTGAACCAGGGACTAGCGGGAGGAATGAGCAGTTCTTC.